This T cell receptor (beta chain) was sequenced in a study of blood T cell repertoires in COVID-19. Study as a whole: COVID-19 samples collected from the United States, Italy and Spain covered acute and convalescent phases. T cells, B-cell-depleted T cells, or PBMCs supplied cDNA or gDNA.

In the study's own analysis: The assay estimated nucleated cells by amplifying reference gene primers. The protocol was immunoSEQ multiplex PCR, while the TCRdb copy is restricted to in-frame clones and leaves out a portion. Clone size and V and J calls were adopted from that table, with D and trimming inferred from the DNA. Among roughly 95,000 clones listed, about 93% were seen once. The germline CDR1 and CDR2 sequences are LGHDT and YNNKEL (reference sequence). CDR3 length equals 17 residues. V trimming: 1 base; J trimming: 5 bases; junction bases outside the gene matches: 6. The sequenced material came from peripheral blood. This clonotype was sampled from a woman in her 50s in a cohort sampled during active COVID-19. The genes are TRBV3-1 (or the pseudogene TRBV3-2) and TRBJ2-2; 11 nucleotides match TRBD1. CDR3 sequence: CASSQGPGQGVTGELFF. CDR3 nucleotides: TGTGCCAGCAGCCAAGGACCGGGACAGGGGGTAACCGGGGAGCTGTTTTTT.